The clone carrying this TCR beta chain was seen only a few times. From germline, CDR1 is DFQATT and CDR2 SNEGSKA (reference sequence). V was cut by 0 bases and J by 7 bases, with 15 bases left in between. The CDR3 spans 15 residues. These data are taken from a study of CDR3 diversity in severe acne. TCRdb reprocessed the PCR reads with MiXCR, giving one entry per CDR3 protein. The table has roughly 100,000 distinct CDR3 sequences, roughly half seen once. This sequence originates from a male donor with acne. Sequencing used blood. The chain links TRBV20-1 to TRBJ2-2; tentatively, D is TRBD2 (7 bases). CDR3 sequence reads: CSARDRGASGGELFF. The CDR3 region has the DNA TGCAGTGCTAGAGATAGGGGGGCTAGCGGCGGGGAGCTGTTTTTT.